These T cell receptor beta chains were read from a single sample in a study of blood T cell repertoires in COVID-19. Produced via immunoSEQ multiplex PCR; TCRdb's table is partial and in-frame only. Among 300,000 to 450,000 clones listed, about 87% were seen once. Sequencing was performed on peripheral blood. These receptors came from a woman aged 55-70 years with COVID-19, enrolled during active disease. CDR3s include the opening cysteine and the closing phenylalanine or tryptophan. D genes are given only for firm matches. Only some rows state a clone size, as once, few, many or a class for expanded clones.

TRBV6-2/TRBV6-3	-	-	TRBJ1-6	CASSYSPPTGNSPLHF	TGTGCCAGCAGTTACTCCCCCCCTACGGGGAATTCACCCCTCCACTTT
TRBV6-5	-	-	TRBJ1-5	CASSSGTFSFNQPQHF	TGTGCCAGCAGTTCCGGGACATTTAGTTTCAATCAGCCCCAGCATTTT
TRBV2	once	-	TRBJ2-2	CASSNGQPTGELFF	TGTGCCAGCAGTAACGGACAGCCGACCGGGGAGCTGTTTTTT
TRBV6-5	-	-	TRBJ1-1	CASSYRGGVNTEAFF	TGTGCCAGCAGTTATCGGGGAGGAGTGAACACTGAAGCTTTCTTT
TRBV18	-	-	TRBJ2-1	CASSPGHEQFF	TGTGCCAGCTCCCCTGGCCATGAGCAGTTCTTC
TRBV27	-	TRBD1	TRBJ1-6	CASRPHRDRDNSPLHF	TGTGCCAGCAGACCTCACCGGGACAGGGATAATTCACCCCTCCACTTT
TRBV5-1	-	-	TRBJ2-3	CASTPRQASSTDTQYF	TGCGCCAGCACTCCAAGGCAAGCGTCTAGCACAGATACGCAGTATTTT
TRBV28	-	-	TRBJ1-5	CASSPHRAHQPQHF	TGTGCCAGCAGTCCCCACAGGGCGCATCAGCCCCAGCATTTT
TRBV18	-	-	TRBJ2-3	CASSPYSVVTDTQYF	TGTGCCAGCTCACCATATAGCGTTGTCACAGATACGCAGTATTTT
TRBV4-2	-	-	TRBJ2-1	CASSQDVSIFPAREQFF	TGTGCCAGCAGCCAAGATGTGTCCATTTTTCCAGCGAGGGAGCAGTTCTTC
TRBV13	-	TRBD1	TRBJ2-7	CASSLPTGGEPYEQYF	TGTGCCAGCAGCTTACCAACAGGGGGTGAACCCTACGAGCAGTACTTC
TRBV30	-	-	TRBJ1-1	CACQKYTEAFF	TGTGCCTGCCAGAAGTACACTGAAGCTTTCTTT
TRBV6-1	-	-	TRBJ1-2	CASSGLGTPEGNGYTF	TGTGCCAGCAGTGGCCTAGGGACACCTGAAGGCAATGGCTACACCTTC
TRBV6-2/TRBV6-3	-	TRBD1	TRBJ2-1	CASSFPGQGANEQFF	TGTGCCAGCAGTTTTCCGGGACAGGGGGCCAATGAGCAGTTCTTC
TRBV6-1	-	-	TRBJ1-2	CASSEGAFVPYGYTF	TGTGCCAGCAGTGAAGGCGCCTTTGTCCCCTATGGCTACACCTTC
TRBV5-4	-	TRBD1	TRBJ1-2	CASRSGTGSRGYTF	TGTGCCAGCAGGTCCGGGACAGGGAGTAGGGGCTACACCTTC
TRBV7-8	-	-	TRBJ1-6	CASSFVPTSLGSPLHF	TGTGCCAGCAGCTTTGTCCCGACATCCCTCGGTTCACCCCTCCACTTT
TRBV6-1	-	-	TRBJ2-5	CASSEEGGRIRETQYF	TGTGCCAGCAGTGAAGAGGGGGGGCGCATCAGGGAGACCCAGTACTTC
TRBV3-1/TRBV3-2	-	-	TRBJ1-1	CASSQVIGVFGGEAFF	TGTGCCAGCAGCCAAGTCATAGGGGTATTCGGTGGTGAAGCTTTCTTT
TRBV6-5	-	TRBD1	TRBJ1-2	CASSYWGQNPGGYTF	TGTGCCAGCAGTTACTGGGGACAGAATCCTGGTGGCTACACCTTC
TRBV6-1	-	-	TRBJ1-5	CASSEAPTGYLSQPQHF	TGTGCCAGCAGTGAAGCCCCTACAGGATATTTGAGTCAGCCCCAGCATTTT
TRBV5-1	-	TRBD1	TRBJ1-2	CASSLDRGQDGYTF	TGCGCCAGCAGCCTAGACAGGGGGCAGGACGGCTACACCTTC
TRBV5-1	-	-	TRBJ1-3	CASSSGQGNTIYF	TGCGCCAGCAGCTCAGGACAGGGAAACACCATATATTTT
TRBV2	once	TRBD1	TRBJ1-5	CASSYTGAGKGQPQHF	TGTGCCAGCAGTTATACAGGGGCAGGAAAAGGTCAGCCCCAGCATTTT
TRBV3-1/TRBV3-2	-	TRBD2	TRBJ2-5	CASSQVLAGGPDQETQYF	TGTGCCAGCAGCCAAGTCCTAGCGGGGGGCCCCGACCAAGAGACCCAGTACTTC
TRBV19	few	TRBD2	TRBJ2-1	CASSISLAVYNEQFF	TGTGCCAGTAGTATCTCGCTAGCGGTATACAATGAGCAGTTCTTC
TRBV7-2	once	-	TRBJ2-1	CASSPPLGGASYNEQFF	TGTGCCAGCAGCCCCCCTTTGGGCGGGGCCTCCTACAATGAGCAGTTCTTC
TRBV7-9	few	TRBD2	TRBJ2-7	CASSYMSGEFSYEQYF	TGTGCCAGCAGCTACATGAGCGGGGAATTCTCCTACGAGCAGTACTTC
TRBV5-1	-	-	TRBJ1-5	CASSLAGGGEPQHF	TGCGCCAGCAGCTTGGCTGGGGGGGGAGAGCCCCAGCATTTT
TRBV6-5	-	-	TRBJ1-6	CASSRTALNSPLHF	TGTGCCAGCAGCCGGACAGCGCTAAATTCACCCCTCCACTTT
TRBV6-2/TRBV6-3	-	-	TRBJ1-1	CASSYRVLNTEAFF	TGTGCCAGCAGTTACCGGGTCCTGAACACTGAAGCTTTCTTT